These 31 T cell receptor beta chains came from one sample sequenced in a study of T cell responses to AZD1222 COVID-19 vaccine. Sequenced by immunoSEQ multiplex PCR; TCRdb stores in-frame clones only, minus some. The sample records approximately 110,000 clones, roughly 87% being singletons. Sample: peripheral blood, taken 28 days after the second AZD1222 dose. These TCRs come from an adult who received the AZD1222 COVID-19 vaccine.

The chain recombines TRBV6-2 or TRBV6-3 with TRBJ1-3; TRBD1 aligns across 9 bases. The CDR3 loop spans 18 amino acids. The V gene's germline CDR1 is MNHEY and CDR2 SVGEGT. V lost 5 bases and J lost 0; bases outside the gene matches: 11. The CDR3: CASSRPGQGLSSGNTIYF. The CDR3, as DNA: TGTGCCAGCAGTCGTCCGGGACAGGGACTGAGCTCTGGAAACACCATATATTTT.

This clone was observed once. The CDR3, as DNA: TGTGCCAGCAGTGACTCTAGAAAGAACACCGGGGAGCTGTTTTTT. It translates to CASSDSRKNTGELFF. The chain is built from TRBV6-4 and TRBJ2-2; the D is unclear. The CDR3 length is 15 residues. Looked up from germline, CDR1 is MRHNA and CDR2 is SNTAGT. V lost 0 bases and J 1 base, leaving 6 bases between the germline ends.

The table lists this clone with a few counts. This chain uses TRBV5-6 with TRBJ2-1; TRBD2 is a possible D gene (6 bases). This CDR3 spans 14 amino acids. The germline V gene has CDR1 SGHDT and CDR2 YYEEEE. Trimming pared 6 bases from V and 0 bases from J, leaving 10 bases between. The DNA of the CDR3 is TGTGCCAGCACCGGGGGTATCTCCTACAATGAGCAGTTCTTC. Its translation is CASTGGISYNEQFF.

V gene TRBV7-6 combines with J gene TRBJ2-2; D is perhaps TRBD2 (6 bases). The CDR3 runs 14 residues. With 5 bases removed from V and 2 bases from J, the gap between germline ends came to 9 bases. Germline-derived CDR1 and CDR2 are SGHVS and FNYEAQ. The chain's CDR3 is CASSVTSNTGELFF. For the CDR3, the DNA is TGTGCCAGCAGCGTAACTAGCAACACCGGGGAGCTGTTTTTT.

V usage is TRBV5-6 and J usage is TRBJ2-1; a weak D match, TRBD1 (5 bases). CDR1 is SGHDT, CDR2 YYEEEE, per germline. Trimming removed 0 bases from V and 3 bases from J, with 10 bases in between. CDR3 length equals 15 residues. CDR3 DNA sequence: TGTGCCAGCAGCTTGGATGGCCAGGGCTACAATGAGCAGTTCTTC. It codes for CASSLDGQGYNEQFF.

The chain uses TRBV3-1 (or the pseudogene TRBV3-2) and TRBJ2-7; the D gene is possibly TRBD1 (5 bases). CDR1 LGHDT and CDR2 YNNKEL come from the germline V gene (reference sequence). This CDR3 is 16 amino acids long. With 5 bases removed from V and 0 bases from J, the gap between germline ends came to 17 bases. CDR3 sequence reads: CASSRGTVGYSYEQYF. The CDR3 coding sequence is TGTGCCAGCAGCAGGGGAACAGTGGGATACTCCTACGAGCAGTACTTC.

The chain joins TRBV21-1 to TRBJ2-7; the DNA was not compared with TRBD1, the D call given in the table. TRBV21-1 is noted as a pseudogene. The CDR3 sequence is 15 residues long. CDR3 region: CASSLTGWVTYEQYF. Here the CDR3 DNA reads TGTGCCAGCAGCCTGACAGGGTGGGTAACCTACGAGCAGTACTTC.

The chain is built from TRBV7-3 and TRBJ1-3, with a possible D match to TRBD1 (6 bases). V was trimmed by 5 bases and J by 2 bases, leaving 13 bases between them. The CDR3 is made up of 15 amino acids. CDR1 SGHTA and CDR2 FQGTGA come from the germline V gene. Here the CDR3 reads CASSKIAGAGNTIYF. The CDR3, as DNA: TGTGCCAGCAGCAAAATTGCAGGGGCTGGAAACACCATATATTTT.

This rearrangement joins TRBV7-6 to TRBJ2-2; no clear D gene. The V and J ends lost 1 base and 3 bases respectively, with 6 bases between them. The CDR3 extends over 14 amino acids. Germline CDR1 reads SGHVS; CDR2 reads FNYEAQ. The chain's CDR3 is CASSLVPDTGELFF. CDR3 bases: TGTGCCAGCAGCTTAGTCCCAGACACCGGGGAGCTGTTTTTT. Based on the CDR3 plus reference TRBV7-6 and TRBJ2-2, the full variable domain is GAGVSQSPRYKVTKRGQDVALRCDPISGHVSLYWYRQALGQGPEFLTYFNYEAQQDKSGLPNDRFSAERPEGSISTLTIQRTEQRDSAMYRCASSLVPDTGELFFGEGSRLTVL.

The chain combines TRBV29-1 with TRBJ2-3; TRBD1 might be the D (5 bases). Germline V lookup: CDR1 SQVTM, CDR2 ANQGSEA. V gave up 6 bases and J gave up 5 bases, with 24 bases separating them. The CDR3 runs 16 residues. CDR3: CSVVTRTTQGRDTQYF. CDR3 coding DNA: TGCAGCGTAGTAACCCGGACAACCCAAGGCCGAGATACGCAGTATTTT.

The chain links TRBV6-1 to TRBJ1-2; unclear D gene. Looked up from germline, CDR1 is MNHNS and CDR2 is SASEGT. V lost 1 base and J 4 bases, leaving 13 bases between the germline ends. This CDR3 contains 15 residues. CDR3 DNA: TGTGCCAGCAGTGAAGACCCTGACAAGATCTATGGCTACACCTTC. It is translated as CASSEDPDKIYGYTF.

This clone occurred once. V is TRBV10-3 and J is TRBJ2-7; TRBD2 aligns across 10 bases. With 7 bases clipped from V and 2 bases from J, the junction kept 8 bases outside the gene matches. The CDR3 consists of 15 residues. Per germline, CDR1 ENHRY and CDR2 SYGVKD. CDR3 region: CAITEGTSGAYEQYF. The DNA of the CDR3 is TGTGCCATCACCGAAGGAACTAGCGGGGCCTACGAGCAGTACTTC.

V and J are TRBV5-4 and TRBJ2-3, with D perhaps matching TRBD1 (5 bases). The CDR3 consists of 15 residues. Germline V CDR1 and CDR2: SGHNT, YYREEE (reference sequence). Trimming removed 4 bases from V and 4 bases from J, with 16 bases in between. The CDR3 reads CASSHPTASADTQYF. The DNA for the CDR3 is TGTGCCAGCAGCCACCCGACAGCGTCGGCAGATACGCAGTATTTT.

The chain uses TRBV5-4 and TRBJ2-1; the match to TRBD2 covers 8 bases. The V and J ends lost 1 base and 2 bases, in that order; junction bases with no gene match: 2. Germline V gives CDR1 SGHNT, CDR2 YYREEE (reference sequence). CDR3 length: 15 residues. The chain's CDR3 is CASSLTSGTYNEQFF. In DNA form, the CDR3 reads TGTGCCAGCAGCTTGACTAGCGGTACCTACAATGAGCAGTTCTTC.

In this sample, this clone turned up once. CDR3 sequence (DNA): TGTGCCAGCAGCTCTACCGGGACGAGTCGGCATGAGCAGTTCTTC. It yields the protein CASSSTGTSRHEQFF. The V gene is TRBV5-4, the J gene TRBJ2-1; the D call may be TRBD1 or TRBD2 (5 bases each). This CDR3 contains 15 residues. Germline V lookup: CDR1 SGHNT, CDR2 YYREEE (reference sequence). Trimming stripped 3 bases from V and 8 bases from J, with 18 bases between.

This rearrangement joins TRBV19 to TRBJ2-7; D could derive from TRBD1 or TRBD2 (5 bases each). V dropped 3 bases and J dropped 3 bases, with 15 bases sitting between them. Germline values: CDR1 LNHDA, CDR2 SQIVND (reference sequence). The CDR3 covers 15 residues. CDR3 residues: CASSMAGDGNYEQYF. The CDR3 DNA reads as TGTGCCAGTAGTATGGCCGGGGACGGCAACTACGAGCAGTACTTC. Full variable domain (rest looked up from reference TRBV19 and TRBJ2-7): DGGITQSPKYLFRKEGQNVTLSCEQNLNHDAMYWYRQDPGQGLRLIYYSQIVNDFQKGDIAEGYSVSREKKESFPLTVTSAQKNPTAFYLCASSMAGDGNYEQYFGPGTRLTVT.

CDR3 nucleotide sequence: TGTGCCAGCAGTTTACTCGGGACTAGCGGGAGCTACGAGCAGTACTTC. Amino acids: CASSLLGTSGSYEQYF. This chain links TRBV28 with TRBJ2-7; 14 bases line up with TRBD2. There are 16 residues in the CDR3. Germline values: CDR1 MDHEN, CDR2 SYDVKM. Losses at the gene ends were 2 bases for V and 3 bases for J; bases not matched to a gene: 3.

The rearrangement joins TRBV19 to TRBJ1-2; D not resolved. Germline V CDR1 and CDR2: LNHDA, SQIVND (reference sequence). The CDR3 spans 13 residues. V dropped 6 bases and J dropped 4 bases, with 12 bases sitting between them. DNA of the CDR3: TGTGCCAGTAGCCCGGACGGAATCTATGGCTACACCTTC. Protein sequence: CASSPDGIYGYTF.

This chain joins TRBV12-3 or TRBV12-4 and TRBJ1-2; the D is unclear. The CDR3 runs 13 residues. Trimming stripped 8 bases from V and 6 bases from J, with 16 bases between. The CDR3 DNA reads as TGTGCCAGCCACCGATCCGTTTCGGATGGCTACACCTTC. Its translation: CASHRSVSDGYTF.

The rearrangement joins TRBV6-5 to TRBJ1-5, with 7 bases matching TRBD1. Germline CDR1 is MNHEY and CDR2 is SVGAGI. The ends lost 4 bases at V and 0 bases at J; junction bases unmatched: 3. The CDR3 runs 15 residues. Written as DNA, the CDR3 is TGTGCCAGCAGTTCGGGACAGTATAGCAATCAGCCCCAGCATTTT. It codes for CASSSGQYSNQPQHF.

This clone has only a few counts. V gene TRBV7-2 combines with J gene TRBJ2-2; D gene unclear. CDR1 and CDR2 (germline): SGHTA, FQGNSA. Deletions cut 2 bases from V and 0 bases from J, with 4 bases between. The CDR3 runs 14 residues. CDR3 coding DNA: TGTGCCAGCAGCTTAATCGCGAACACCGGGGAGCTGTTTTTT. Translated: CASSLIANTGELFF.

V usage is TRBV4-1 and J usage is TRBJ1-1, with D possibly being TRBD1 (5 bases). Germline V gene data show CDR1 as MGHRA and CDR2 as YSYEKL. CDR3 length: 17 amino acids. Trimming took off 1 base at V and 0 bases at J, with 15 bases between the two ends. CDR3 loop: CASSQGLGGVLNTEAFF. The CDR3 DNA reads TGCGCCAGCAGCCAAGGACTGGGGGGGGTCTTGAACACTGAAGCTTTCTTT.

The chain carries TRBV7-8 and TRBJ2-6; 8 bases fit TRBD1. The length of the CDR3 is 18 residues. Germline V gene lookup returns CDR1 SGHVS and CDR2 FQNEAQ. Trimming removed 3 bases from V and 1 base from J; junction bases left unmatched: 8. The CDR3: CASSFRQGALSGANVLTF. CDR3 in DNA: TGTGCCAGCAGCTTTCGGCAGGGGGCGCTATCTGGGGCCAACGTCCTGACTTTC.

V gene TRBV7-2 combines with J gene TRBJ2-7; TRBD1 aligns across 9 bases. The germline CDR1 and CDR2 sequences are SGHTA and FQGNSA. This CDR3 comprises 14 residues. Trimming took 5 bases from V and 3 from J; bases not matched to a gene: 5. The CDR3 reads CASSPDRGVYEQYF. The CDR3 nucleotides read TGTGCCAGCAGCCCCGACAGGGGGGTCTACGAGCAGTACTTC.

The chain recombines TRBV28 with TRBJ2-7, with 14 bases matching TRBD2. CDR1 and CDR2 from the germline V gene are MDHEN and SYDVKM. This CDR3 comprises 18 residues. The trim removed 5 bases at V and 0 bases at J, leaving 9 bases unmatched. The CDR3 DNA reads TGTGCCAGCAGTCCCCCAGGAGGACTAGCGGGAGGCTCCTACGAGCAGTACTTC. It codes for CASSPPGGLAGGSYEQYF.

V usage is TRBV7-3 and J usage is TRBJ2-3; D is unresolved. In germline, CDR1 is SGHTA, CDR2 FQGTGA. The length of the CDR3 is 14 residues. V was clipped by 0 bases and J by 7 bases, with 11 bases between them. CDR3 bases: TGTGCCAGCAGCTTAACTACCAGAGATAATACGCAGTATTTT. Translating it yields CASSLTTRDNTQYF.

The rearrangement uses TRBV28 and TRBJ1-5; weak D call: TRBD1 (5 bases). This CDR3 contains 15 residues. The germline V gene has CDR1 MDHEN and CDR2 SYDVKM. Trimming stripped 2 bases from V and 2 bases from J, with 10 bases between. The CDR3 bases are TGTGCCAGCAGTTTAGTCAGGGTGGGCAATCAGCCCCAGCATTTT. This sequence encodes CASSLVRVGNQPQHF.

This sequence joins TRBV5-6 and TRBJ2-7; D unclear. Germline V gene lookup returns CDR1 SGHDT and CDR2 YYEEEE. This CDR3 spans 12 amino acids. V was trimmed by 3 bases and J by 6 bases, leaving 10 bases between them. In nucleotides, the CDR3 is TGTGCCAGCAGCTCCCGAATAGGCGAGCAGTACTTC. Protein: CASSSRIGEQYF.

J is TRBJ2-3 and V is TRBV9; unclear D gene. The germline V and J ends were trimmed by 2 bases and 0 bases, with 1 base remaining between them. The CDR3 is 12 amino acids. The V gene's germline CDR1 is SGDLS and CDR2 YYNGEE. The CDR3 DNA reads as TGTGCCAGCAGCGTCAGCACAGATACGCAGTATTTT. This encodes CASSVSTDTQYF.

The genes are TRBV10-3 and TRBJ2-7; no definite D call. V was clipped by 3 bases and J by 2 bases, with 14 bases between them. From germline, CDR1 is ENHRY and CDR2 SYGVKD. This CDR3 comprises 15 residues. This chain's CDR3 is CAISDKSEPPYEQYF. CDR3 DNA sequence: TGTGCCATCAGTGATAAATCGGAACCCCCCTACGAGCAGTACTTC.

This chain joins TRBV9 and TRBJ2-5; TRBD1 agrees at 9 bases. The CDR3 length is 15 residues. V shed 3 bases, J shed 2 bases, and the junction held 5 bases outside the gene matches. Germline-derived CDR1 and CDR2 are SGDLS and YYNGEE. The chain's CDR3 is CASSASGTGQETQYF. The CDR3 coding sequence is TGTGCCAGCAGCGCTTCCGGGACAGGGCAAGAGACCCAGTACTTC.